These T cell receptor beta chains were read from a single sample in a study of CD8 T cells in Susac syndrome. From the immunoSEQ multiplex PCR reads, TCRdb called clonotypes with MiXCR, one entry per CDR3 protein. The sample consists of about 150,000 distinct CDR3 sequences, 90% to 95% of them appearing once. Sequences were obtained from CD4+ T cells from PBMCs. The source is a human donor with Susac syndrome. CDR3s leave out the opening cysteine and the closing phenylalanine or tryptophan.

j_gene	v_gene	len	CDR3aa
TRBJ1-6	TRBV23-1	12	ASSPRTRSSPLH
TRBJ2-7	TRBV20-1	10	SARELGTQQY
TRBJ2-3	TRBV29-1	14	SVATIAGARTDTQY
TRBJ2-3	TRBV14	12	ASSQAAYTDTQY
TRBJ1-1	TRBV20-1	9	SAKQGRAAF
TRBJ1-6	TRBV7-3	11	ASSLRDSSPLH
TRBJ2-5	TRBV7-9	17	ASSHEGASGTSYQETQY
TRBJ1-2	TRBV20-1	10	SAVGQQGGYT
TRBJ1-1	TRBV11-1	13	ASSLTRSSNTEAF
TRBJ2-7	TRBV29-1	11	SVEERVGGEQY
TRBJ1-5	TRBV29-1	13	SVVVDLDGNQPQH
TRBJ1-5	TRBV25-1	13	ASSEWGGANQPQH
TRBJ1-6	TRBV12-3/TRBV12-4	12	ASSPHQGNSPLH
TRBJ2-1	TRBV7-9	14	ASSLGLLGNYNEQF
TRBJ2-3	TRBV6-2/TRBV6-3	14	ASRIQLAGATDTQY
TRBJ2-5	TRBV29-1	11	SADISHGETQY
TRBJ1-6	TRBV14	11	ASSPSTGSALH
TRBJ2-2	TRBV6-2/TRBV6-3	11	ASSSSHTGELF
TRBJ1-1	TRBV20-1	12	SASPGQANTEAF
TRBJ2-1	TRBV6-2/TRBV6-3	15	ASSYSGLGLIYNEQF
TRBJ1-1	TRBV20-1	12	SAPGQSRYTEAF
TRBJ1-2	TRBV12-3/TRBV12-4	11	ASSLTPLDGYT
TRBJ2-7	TRBV3-1	13	ASSQEAALPYEQY
TRBJ1-1	TRBV4-1	16	ASTRDRGSSQGNTEAF
TRBJ2-3	TRBV5-4	13	ASSMPGPSRDTQY
TRBJ2-5	TRBV11-2	13	ASSLMNQLGGTQY